The source of this T cell receptor beta chain is a study of blood T cells in healthy people across ages. General observations from the study: Age advanced and TCR beta diversity per million T cells fell, roughly linearly.

V shed 4 bases and J 3 bases; nucleotides not matched to a gene: 3. Germline V gene data show CDR1 as MNHEY and CDR2 as SMNVEV (reference sequence). The CDR3 extends over 15 amino acids. A note on this clonotype: Its matching antigen is unknown.

The authors ran a second PCR of roughly 7 to 11 cycles using a sample-barcoded 5' primer and a J-beta primer mix. TCRdb reprocessed the 5' RACE reads with MiXCR, giving one entry per CDR3 protein. The sample lists more than 900,000 distinct CDR3 sequences; approximately 25% were seen once. This same sample was also taken into another study, of T cells of mothers and their children. That work contributes: Mothers yielded over 9 million CDR3 reads, children 2.5 million to 3 million each.

The receptor was isolated from a girl aged 2-10 years in good health. Source material: blood. This chain links TRBV27 with TRBJ2-1; 10 positions agree with TRBD1. This chain's CDR3 is CASSSGQGNYNEQFF. The CDR3 region has the DNA TGTGCCAGCAGTTCGGGACAGGGGAACTACAATGAGCAGTTCTTC.